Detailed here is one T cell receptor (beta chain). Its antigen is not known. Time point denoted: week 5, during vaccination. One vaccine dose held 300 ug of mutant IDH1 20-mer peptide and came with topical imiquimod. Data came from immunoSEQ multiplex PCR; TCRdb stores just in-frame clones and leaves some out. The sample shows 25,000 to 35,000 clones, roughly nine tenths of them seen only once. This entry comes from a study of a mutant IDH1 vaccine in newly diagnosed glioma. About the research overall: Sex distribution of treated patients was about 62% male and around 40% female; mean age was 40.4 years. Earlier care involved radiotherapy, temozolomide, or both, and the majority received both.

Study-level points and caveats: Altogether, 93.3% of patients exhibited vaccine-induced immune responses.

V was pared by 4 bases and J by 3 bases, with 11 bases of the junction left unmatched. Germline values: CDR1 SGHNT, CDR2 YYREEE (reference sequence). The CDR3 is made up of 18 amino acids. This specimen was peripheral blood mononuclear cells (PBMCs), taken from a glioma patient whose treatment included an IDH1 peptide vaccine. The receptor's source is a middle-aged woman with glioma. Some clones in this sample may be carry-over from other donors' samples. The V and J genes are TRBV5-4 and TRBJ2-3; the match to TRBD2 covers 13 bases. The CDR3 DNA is TGTGCCAGCAGCCTAGGACTAGCGGGGGACTTGGTTACAGATACGCAGTATTTT. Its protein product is CASSLGLAGDLVTDTQYF. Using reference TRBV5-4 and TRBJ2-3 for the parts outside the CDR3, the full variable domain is ETGVTQSPTHLIKTRGQQVTLRCSSQSGHNTVSWYQQALGQGPQFIFQYYREEENGRGNFPPRFSGLQFPNYSSELNVNALELDDSALYLCASSLGLAGDLVTDTQYFGPGTRLTVL.